One sample yielded the 28 T cell receptor beta chains listed below, sequenced in a study of blood T cells in healthy people across ages. A sample-barcoded 5' primer and a J-beta primer mix were used in a second PCR of roughly 6 to 11 cycles. TCRdb reprocessed the 5' RACE reads via MiXCR and lists one record per CDR3 protein. In the table there are about 730,000 distinct CDR3 sequences, more than 40% of which are singletons. The sequenced sample was blood. The receptors were sampled from a woman aged 55-70 years in good health.

The chain recombines TRBV6-5 with TRBJ1-2; no clear D gene. The V end was cut by 5 bases, the J end by 8 bases, with 18 bases between. CDR3 length: 14 residues. Germline V gives CDR1 MNHEY, CDR2 SVGAGI. The CDR3 coding sequence is TGTGCCAGCAGTCAGACTGACCAATCGGCGGGCTACACCTTC. Translated: CASSQTDQSAGYTF.

The chain links TRBV20-1 to TRBJ2-1, with D hard to call. The germline V gene encodes CDR1 DFQATT and CDR2 SNEGSKA (reference sequence). Trimming shortened V by 0 bases and J by 0 bases, and 15 bases separated the two germline ends. The CDR3 is 17 residues long. Here the CDR3 DNA reads TGCAGTGCTAGAGATCTCGGCGGAAGGAGCTCCTACAATGAGCAGTTCTTC. As protein: CSARDLGGRSSYNEQFF.

The CDR3 region is CASSEPTGAGNEQYF. DNA of the CDR3: TGTGCCAGCAGCGAACCGACCGGGGCCGGCAACGAGCAGTACTTC. V and J are TRBV4-2 and TRBJ2-5; possibly TRBD1 or TRBD2 for D (5 bases each). With the DNA end fitting TRBJ2-7 better, the J assignment may be wrong. The CDR3 runs to 15 residues. From germline, CDR1 is LGHNA and CDR2 YNFKEQ.

This clonotype has at least ten counts. The V gene is TRBV4-3, the J gene TRBJ1-6; D is unclear. V lost 0 bases and J 7 bases, leaving 7 bases between the germline ends. Germline CDR1 reads LGHNA; CDR2 reads YSLEER. This CDR3 is 14 amino acids long. This CDR3 is CASSQELRNSPLHF. The CDR3 region has the DNA TGCGCCAGCAGCCAAGAATTGAGGAATTCACCCCTCCACTTT.

There are a few counts of this clonotype. The genes are TRBV25-1 and TRBJ2-3, with 7 bases lining up with TRBD2. The ends lost 2 bases at V and 4 bases at J; junction bases unmatched: 9. This CDR3 is 16 amino acids long. Germline V gene lookup returns CDR1 MGHDK and CDR2 SYGVNS. CDR3 sequence: CASSEVAGEWADTQYF. The CDR3 coding sequence is TGTGCCAGCAGTGAAGTCGCGGGAGAGTGGGCAGATACGCAGTATTTT.

This clonotype has a handful of counts. The rearrangement joins TRBV27 to TRBJ2-3, with D unclear. V was trimmed by 2 bases and J by 6 bases, leaving 12 bases between them. The CDR3 loop spans 14 amino acids. CDR1 and CDR2 from the germline V gene are MNHEY and SMNVEV (reference sequence). The CDR3 loop is CASSLTPGPDTQYF. Written as DNA, the CDR3 is TGTGCCAGCAGTTTAACCCCCGGGCCGGATACGCAGTATTTT.

The rearrangement joins TRBV4-1 to TRBJ1-2; D not certain. There are 15 residues in the CDR3. CDR1 MGHRA and CDR2 YSYEKL come from the germline V gene. The V gene lost 4 bases and the J gene lost 5 bases, with 17 bases spanning the gap. CDR3 region: CASSRENLAKYGYTF. For the CDR3, the DNA is TGCGCCAGCAGCCGAGAGAACTTAGCAAAATATGGCTACACCTTC.

J is TRBJ2-3 and V is TRBV20-1, with D uncertain. The CDR3 is 12 amino acids. Looked up from germline, CDR1 is DFQATT and CDR2 is SNEGSKA (reference sequence). V was pared by 0 bases and J by 5 bases, with 6 bases between. CDR3 protein: CSARDLGDTQYF. In DNA form, the CDR3 reads TGCAGTGCTAGAGATCTAGGAGATACGCAGTATTTT.

The chain has TRBV3-1 and TRBJ2-1, with D tentatively TRBD1 or TRBD2 (6 bases each). This CDR3 comprises 18 residues. Per germline, CDR1 LGHDT and CDR2 YNNKEL (reference sequence). The V end lost 4 bases, the J end lost 0 bases, and 19 bases lay between the germline ends. CDR3 sequence reads: CASSPSPSKGGSYNEQFF. For the CDR3, the DNA is TGTGCCAGCAGCCCCAGCCCATCGAAGGGGGGCTCCTACAATGAGCAGTTCTTC.

V is TRBV7-2 and J is TRBJ1-2; 9 bases are shared with TRBD1. CDR3 length equals 15 residues. The J segment lost 4 bases and the V segment lost 4 bases, leaving 7 bases of the junction unmatched. The germline V gene has CDR1 SGHTA and CDR2 FQGNSA. As DNA, the CDR3 is TGTGCCAGCAGCTCACAGGGGGCGGGGGGCTATGGCTACACCTTC. Translating it yields CASSSQGAGGYGYTF.

This clonotype occurred once. The chain couples TRBV27 to TRBJ2-3; the match to TRBD1 covers 9 bases. The germline V gene has CDR1 MNHEY and CDR2 SMNVEV (reference sequence). The CDR3 is made up of 14 amino acids. V lost 2 bases to trimming and J lost 5 bases; unmatched junction nucleotides: 2. The CDR3 region is CASSLGTGRDTQYF. CDR3 DNA sequence: TGTGCCAGCAGTTTAGGGACAGGGAGAGATACGCAGTATTTT.

Of note for this clonotype: This may arise from a read error, as a much more abundant clone is one base away. The chain recombines TRBV7-2 with TRBJ2-1, with a possible D match to TRBD2 (6 bases). Trimming took off 11 bases at V and 7 bases at J, with 15 bases between the two ends. CDR1 is SGHTA and CDR2 is FQGNSA in the germline V gene. This CDR3 is built from 12 residues. The CDR3 protein is CAAGLAWNEQFF. The CDR3 bases are TGTGCCGCAGGCCTAGCGTGGAATGAGCAGTTCTTC. Looking up the rest from reference TRBV7-2 and TRBJ2-1 gives the full variable domain: GAGVSQSPSNKVTEKGKDVELRCDPISGHTALYWYRQSLGQGLEFLIYFQGNSAPDKSGLPSDRFSAERTGGSVSTLTIQRTQQEDSAVYLCAAGLAWNEQFFGPGTRLTVL.

The chain recombines TRBV7-8 with TRBJ2-1, with TRBD2 identical over 7 bases. The V gene's germline CDR1 is SGHVS and CDR2 FQNEAQ. V lost 2 bases and J lost 8; bases outside the gene matches: 15. The CDR3 is 17 residues long. CDR3 sequence: CASSLPRGTGGVDEQFF. CDR3 DNA: TGTGCCAGCAGCTTACCTCGGGGGACTGGGGGGGTGGATGAGCAGTTCTTC. Drawing the rest from reference TRBV7-8 and TRBJ2-1, the complete variable domain is GAGVSQSPRYKVAKRGQDVALRCDPISGHVSLFWYQQALGQGPEFLTYFQNEAQLDKSGLPSDRFFAERPEGSVSTLKIQRTQQEDSAVYLCASSLPRGTGGVDEQFFGPGTRLTVL.

In this sample, this clonotype turned up many times. The rearrangement uses TRBV6-5 and TRBJ2-5; D may be TRBD2 (5 bases). This CDR3 is built from 15 residues. Per the germline V gene, CDR1 is MNHEY and CDR2 is SVGAGI. The V and J ends lost 0 bases and 5 bases respectively, with 13 bases between them. This chain's CDR3 is CASSYSVRGSETQYF. In nucleotides, the CDR3 is TGTGCCAGCAGTTACTCTGTCCGGGGTTCGGAGACCCAGTACTTC.

This clonotype was counted a few times. The genes are TRBV2 and TRBJ1-3; D not certain. The germline gives CDR1 SNHLY, CDR2 FYNNEI. The CDR3 is 13 amino acids. Trimming took 7 bases from V and 0 from J, leaving 7 bases between them. As DNA, the CDR3 is TGTGCCAGCAAGTATTACTCTGGAAACACCATATATTTT. Translation gives CASKYYSGNTIYF.

This clonotype was observed a handful of times. The chain is built from TRBV29-1 and TRBJ2-4, with D possibly matching TRBD1 (6 bases). There are 17 residues in the CDR3. Trimming removed 7 bases at V and 0 bases at J, with 22 bases between. Germline V gene sequence: CDR1 SQVTM, CDR2 ANQGSEA. The CDR3 region is CSASLTRQALAKNIQYF. CDR3 in DNA: TGCAGCGCTTCTCTCACGAGACAGGCCCTAGCCAAAAACATTCAGTACTTC.

Note on this clonotype: Compared with germline, one end of the junction differs, possibly owing to a read error. This chain links TRBV25-1 with TRBJ1-2; D not resolved. Germline V gene lookup returns CDR1 MGHDK and CDR2 SYGVNS. The length of the CDR3 is 14 residues. The CDR3 reads CASRESIGSYGYTF. DNA for the CDR3: TGTGCCAGCAGGGAATCAATAGGGAGCTATGGCTACACCTTC.

This chain joins TRBV27 and TRBJ2-5; D call uncertain. This CDR3 spans 13 amino acids. With 5 bases removed from V and 6 bases from J, the gap between germline ends came to 13 bases. Germline V gene data show CDR1 as MNHEY and CDR2 as SMNVEV (reference sequence). CDR3 amino acids: CASSPGFIQTQYF. The CDR3 nucleotides are TGTGCCAGCAGTCCGGGTTTTATCCAGACCCAGTACTTC.

This chain links TRBV20-1 with TRBJ2-1, with D hard to call. CDR1 and CDR2 from the germline V gene are DFQATT and SNEGSKA (reference sequence). The CDR3 covers 15 residues. Trimming removed 5 bases from V and 0 bases from J, with 14 bases in between. CDR3 in amino acids: CSADDWPNSYNEQFF. CDR3 nucleotide sequence: TGCAGTGCTGACGACTGGCCAAACTCCTACAATGAGCAGTTCTTC.

This chain uses TRBV5-4 with TRBJ2-3, with a possible D match to TRBD2 (6 bases). V was trimmed by 4 bases and J by 3 bases, leaving 15 bases between them. Germline V gene lookup returns CDR1 SGHNT and CDR2 YYREEE (reference sequence). The length of the CDR3 is 15 residues. The CDR3 sequence is CASSLGTQGTDTQYF. CDR3 DNA sequence: TGTGCCAGCAGCCTCGGGACTCAAGGGACAGATACGCAGTATTTT.

In this sample, this clonotype turned up a few times. This chain connects TRBV2 to TRBJ2-5; D unclear. This CDR3 spans 12 amino acids. Trimming took off 3 bases at V and 1 base at J, with 3 bases between the two ends. In germline, CDR1 is SNHLY, CDR2 FYNNEI. CDR3 loop: CASSDGQETQYF. For the CDR3, the DNA is TGTGCCAGCAGTGATGGCCAAGAGACCCAGTACTTC.

To note about this clonotype: It may be a read error: a sequence one base away is much more abundant. The chain couples TRBV21-1 to TRBJ1-2; the table assigns TRBD1, which was not confirmed against the DNA. TRBV21-1 is a documented pseudogene. This CDR3 region has 16 residues. In nucleotides, the CDR3 is TGTGCCAGCAGCAATTTACCGGGGACACTAGACTATGGCTACACCTTC. This codes for CASSNLPGTLDYGYTF.

The gene calls are TRBV12-3 or TRBV12-4 and TRBJ2-7; D possibly matches TRBD1 or TRBD2 (6 bases each). CDR3 length: 14 amino acids. Trimming shortened V by 10 bases and J by 5 bases, and 21 bases separated the two germline ends. In DNA, the CDR3 is TGTGCCATAGTACAGGCCGGGGGCTCTGACGAGCAGTACTTC. As protein: CAIVQAGGSDEQYF.

The V and J genes are TRBV12-3 or TRBV12-4 and TRBJ1-1, with D hard to call. The CDR3 covers 14 residues. The V gene lost 6 bases and the J gene lost 1 base, with 12 bases spanning the gap. The DNA for the CDR3 is TGTGCCAGCAGCCCCATAGAAGGGAACACTGAAGCTTTCTTT. Amino acid sequence: CASSPIEGNTEAFF.

This clonotype showed up just a few times. The chain recombines TRBV7-2 with TRBJ2-7, with 8 bases fitting TRBD1. Looked up from germline, CDR1 is SGHTA and CDR2 is FQGNSA. There are 16 residues in the CDR3. V was clipped by 2 bases and J by 0 bases; unmatched bases: 6. CDR3 region: CASSLRGQGGSYEQYF. The CDR3, as DNA: TGTGCCAGCAGCTTACGAGGACAGGGTGGCTCCTACGAGCAGTACTTC.

This chain links TRBV6-6 with TRBJ1-1; D is unclear. V lost 6 bases and J lost 3, with 5 bases in between. The CDR3 runs to 11 residues. Germline V lookup: CDR1 MNHNY, CDR2 SVGAGI (reference sequence). The chain's CDR3 is CASRYDTEAFF. The CDR3 coding sequence is TGTGCCAGCAGGTATGACACTGAAGCTTTCTTT.

The V and J genes are TRBV20-1 and TRBJ2-3; 10 bases align to TRBD1. The CDR3 contains 15 residues. Germline V gene lookup returns CDR1 DFQATT and CDR2 SNEGSKA (reference sequence). V lost 6 bases and J lost 5; bases outside the gene matches: 11. The CDR3 sequence is CSASIDRGRIDTQYF. The CDR3 nucleotides are TGCAGTGCCTCAATCGACAGGGGGCGCATAGATACGCAGTATTTT.

The chain combines TRBV20-1 with TRBJ2-1; TRBD2 matches at 10 bases. CDR1 and CDR2 (germline): DFQATT, SNEGSKA (reference sequence). CDR3 length: 14 residues. V dropped 4 bases and J dropped 6; count of bases not matched to a gene: 6. DNA of the CDR3: TGCAGTGCTACCAGCGGGGGGGCTCGCAATGAGCAGTTCTTC. Amino acids: CSATSGGARNEQFF.